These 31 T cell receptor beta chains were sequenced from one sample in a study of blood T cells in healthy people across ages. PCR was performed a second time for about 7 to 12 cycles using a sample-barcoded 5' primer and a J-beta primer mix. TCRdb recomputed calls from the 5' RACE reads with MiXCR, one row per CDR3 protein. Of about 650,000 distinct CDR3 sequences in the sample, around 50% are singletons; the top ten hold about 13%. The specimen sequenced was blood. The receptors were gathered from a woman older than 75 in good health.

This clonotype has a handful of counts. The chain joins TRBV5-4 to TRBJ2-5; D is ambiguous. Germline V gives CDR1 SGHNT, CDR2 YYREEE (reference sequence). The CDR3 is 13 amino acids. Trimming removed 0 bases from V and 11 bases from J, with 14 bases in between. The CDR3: CASSLDSHNEQYF. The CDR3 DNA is TGTGCCAGCAGCTTGGACAGCCACAATGAGCAGTACTTC.

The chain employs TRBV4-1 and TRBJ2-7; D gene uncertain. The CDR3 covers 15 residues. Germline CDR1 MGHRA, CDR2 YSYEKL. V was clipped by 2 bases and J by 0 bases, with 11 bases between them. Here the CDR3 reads CASSQSQLLSYEQYF. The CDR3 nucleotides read TGCGCCAGCAGCCAATCACAGCTACTCTCCTACGAGCAGTACTTC.

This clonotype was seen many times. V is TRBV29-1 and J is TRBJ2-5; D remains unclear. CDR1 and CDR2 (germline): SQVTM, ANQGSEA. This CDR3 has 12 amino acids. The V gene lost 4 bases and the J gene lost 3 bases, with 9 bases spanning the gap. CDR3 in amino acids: CSVAAGEETQYF. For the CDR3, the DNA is TGCAGCGTTGCGGCTGGGGAAGAGACCCAGTACTTC.

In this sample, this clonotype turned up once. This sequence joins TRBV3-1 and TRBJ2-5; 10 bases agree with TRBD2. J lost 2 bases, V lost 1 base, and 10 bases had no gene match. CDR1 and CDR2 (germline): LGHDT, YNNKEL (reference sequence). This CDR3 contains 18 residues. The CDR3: CASSQGGLAGDNQETQYF. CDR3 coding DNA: TGTGCCAGCAGCCAAGGAGGTCTAGCGGGGGATAATCAAGAGACCCAGTACTTC.

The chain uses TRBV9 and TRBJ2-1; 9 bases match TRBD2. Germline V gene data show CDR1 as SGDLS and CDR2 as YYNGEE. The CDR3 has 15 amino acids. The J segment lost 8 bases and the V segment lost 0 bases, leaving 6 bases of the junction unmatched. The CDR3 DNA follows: TGTGCCAGCAGCGTAGAGAATAGCGGGAGTGATGAGCAGTTCTTC. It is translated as CASSVENSGSDEQFF.

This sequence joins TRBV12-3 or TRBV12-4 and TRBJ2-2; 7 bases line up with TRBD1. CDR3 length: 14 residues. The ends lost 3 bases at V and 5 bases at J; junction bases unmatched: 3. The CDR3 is CASSLGQKTGELFF. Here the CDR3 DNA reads TGTGCCAGCAGTTTGGGACAGAAAACCGGGGAGCTGTTTTTT.

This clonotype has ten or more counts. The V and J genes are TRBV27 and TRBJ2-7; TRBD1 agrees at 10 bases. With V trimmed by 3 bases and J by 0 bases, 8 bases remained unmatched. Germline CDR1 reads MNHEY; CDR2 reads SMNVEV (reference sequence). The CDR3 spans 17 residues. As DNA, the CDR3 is TGTGCCAGCAGTTTTACCGATCGGACAGGGGGCTCCTACGAGCAGTACTTC. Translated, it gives CASSFTDRTGGSYEQYF.

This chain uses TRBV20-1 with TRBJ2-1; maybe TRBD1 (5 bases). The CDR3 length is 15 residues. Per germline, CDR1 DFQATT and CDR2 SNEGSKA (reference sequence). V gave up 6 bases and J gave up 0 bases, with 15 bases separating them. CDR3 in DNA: TGCAGTGCCAGCCAAACAGGCAACTCCTACAATGAGCAGTTCTTC. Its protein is CSASQTGNSYNEQFF.

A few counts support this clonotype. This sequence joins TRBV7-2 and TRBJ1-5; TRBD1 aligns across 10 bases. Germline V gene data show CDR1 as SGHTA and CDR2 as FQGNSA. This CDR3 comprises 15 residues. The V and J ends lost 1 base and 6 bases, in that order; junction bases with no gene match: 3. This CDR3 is CASSLGQGAFQPQHF. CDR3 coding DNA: TGTGCCAGCAGCTTAGGACAGGGGGCGTTTCAGCCCCAGCATTTT.

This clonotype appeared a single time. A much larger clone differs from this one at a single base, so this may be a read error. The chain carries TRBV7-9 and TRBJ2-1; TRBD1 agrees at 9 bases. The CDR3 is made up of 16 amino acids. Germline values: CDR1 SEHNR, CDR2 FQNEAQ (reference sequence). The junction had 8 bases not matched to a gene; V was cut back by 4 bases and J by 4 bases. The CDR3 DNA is TGTGCCAGCAGCTCTAGCTCCGGGACAGGGTACAATGAGCAGTTCTTC. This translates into CASSSSSGTGYNEQFF.

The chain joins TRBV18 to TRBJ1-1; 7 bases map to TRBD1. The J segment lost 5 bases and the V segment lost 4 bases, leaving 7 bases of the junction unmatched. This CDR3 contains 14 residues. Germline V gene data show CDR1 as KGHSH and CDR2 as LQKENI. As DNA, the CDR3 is TGTGCCAGCTCACTACAACAGGGGATGACTGAAGCTTTCTTT. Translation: CASSLQQGMTEAFF.

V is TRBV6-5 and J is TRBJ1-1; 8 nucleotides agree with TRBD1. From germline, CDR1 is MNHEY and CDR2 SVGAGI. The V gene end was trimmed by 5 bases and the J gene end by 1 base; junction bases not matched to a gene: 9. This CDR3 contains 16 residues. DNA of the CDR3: TGTGCCAGCAGTCGCCGGACAGGGAGGACGAACACTGAAGCTTTCTTT. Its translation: CASSRRTGRTNTEAFF.

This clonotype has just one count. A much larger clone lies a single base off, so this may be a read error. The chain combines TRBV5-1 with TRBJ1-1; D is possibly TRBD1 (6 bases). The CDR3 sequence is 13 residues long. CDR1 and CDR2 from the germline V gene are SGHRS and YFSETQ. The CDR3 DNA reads TGCGCCAGCGGCTTGGGGACACGCTCTGAAGCTTTCTTT. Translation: CASGLGTRSEAFF.

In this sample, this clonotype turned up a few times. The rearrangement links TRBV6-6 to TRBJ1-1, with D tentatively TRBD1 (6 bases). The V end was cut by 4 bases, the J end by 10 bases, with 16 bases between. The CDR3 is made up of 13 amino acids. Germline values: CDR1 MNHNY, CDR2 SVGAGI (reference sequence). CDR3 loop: CASSLEGVQRAFF. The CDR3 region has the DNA TGTGCCAGCAGTTTGGAGGGGGTCCAACGAGCTTTCTTT.

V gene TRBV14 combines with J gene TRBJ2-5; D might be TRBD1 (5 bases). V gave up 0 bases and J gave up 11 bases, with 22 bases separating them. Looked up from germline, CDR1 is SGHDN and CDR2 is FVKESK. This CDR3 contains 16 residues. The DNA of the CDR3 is TGTGCCAGCAGCCAAGATTCCGGGTGGGGCGCCTGTCAGCAGTACTTC. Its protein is CASSQDSGWGACQQYF.

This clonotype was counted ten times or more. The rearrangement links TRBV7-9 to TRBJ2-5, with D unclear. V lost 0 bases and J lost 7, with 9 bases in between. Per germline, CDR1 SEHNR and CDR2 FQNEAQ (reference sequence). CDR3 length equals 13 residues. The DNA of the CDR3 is TGTGCCAGCAGCTTAGCCTCTTCCGGGACCCAGTACTTC. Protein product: CASSLASSGTQYF. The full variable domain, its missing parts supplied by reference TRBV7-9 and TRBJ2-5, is DTGVSQNPRHKITKRGQNVTFRCDPISEHNRLYWYRQTLGQGPEFLTYFQNEAQLEKSRLLSDRFSAERPKGSFSTLEIQRTEQGDSAMYLCASSLASSGTQYFGPGTRLLVL.

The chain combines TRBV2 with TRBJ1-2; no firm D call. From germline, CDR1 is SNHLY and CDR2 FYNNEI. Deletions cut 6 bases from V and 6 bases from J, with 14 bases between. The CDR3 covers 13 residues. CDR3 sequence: CASSDASPHGYTF. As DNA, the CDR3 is TGTGCCAGCAGCGACGCCTCGCCCCATGGCTACACCTTC.

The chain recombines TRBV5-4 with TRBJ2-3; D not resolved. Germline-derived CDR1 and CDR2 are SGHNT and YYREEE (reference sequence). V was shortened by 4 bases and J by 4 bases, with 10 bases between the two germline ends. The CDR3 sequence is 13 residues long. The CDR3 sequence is CASSQAAADTQYF. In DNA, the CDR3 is TGTGCCAGCAGCCAGGCCGCGGCAGATACGCAGTATTTT.

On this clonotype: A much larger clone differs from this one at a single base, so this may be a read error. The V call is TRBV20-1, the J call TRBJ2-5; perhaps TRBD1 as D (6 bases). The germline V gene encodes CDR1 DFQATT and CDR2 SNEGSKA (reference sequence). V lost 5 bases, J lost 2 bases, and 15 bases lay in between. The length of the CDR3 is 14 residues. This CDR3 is CSACHTGSQETQYF. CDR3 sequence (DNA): TGCAGTGCTTGTCACACAGGGTCGCAAGAGACCCAGTACTTC.

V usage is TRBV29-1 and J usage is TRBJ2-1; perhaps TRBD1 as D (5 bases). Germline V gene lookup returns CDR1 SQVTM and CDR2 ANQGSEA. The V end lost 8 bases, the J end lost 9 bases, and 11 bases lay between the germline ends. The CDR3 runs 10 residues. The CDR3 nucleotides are TGCAGCATCAGGGTTAGTGAGCAGTTCTTC. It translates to CSIRVSEQFF.

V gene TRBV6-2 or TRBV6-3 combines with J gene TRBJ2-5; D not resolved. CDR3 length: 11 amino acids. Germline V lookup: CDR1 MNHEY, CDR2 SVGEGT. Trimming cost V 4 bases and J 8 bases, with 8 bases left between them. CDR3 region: CASSSALTQYF. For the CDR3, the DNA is TGTGCCAGCAGTTCAGCCTTAACCCAGTACTTC.

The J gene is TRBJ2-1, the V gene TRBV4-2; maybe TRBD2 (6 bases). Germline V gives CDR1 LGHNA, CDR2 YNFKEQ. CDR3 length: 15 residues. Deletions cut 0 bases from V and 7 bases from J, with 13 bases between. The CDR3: CASSQDRSGSNEQFF. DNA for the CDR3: TGTGCCAGCAGCCAAGATCGAAGCGGGTCTAATGAGCAGTTCTTC.

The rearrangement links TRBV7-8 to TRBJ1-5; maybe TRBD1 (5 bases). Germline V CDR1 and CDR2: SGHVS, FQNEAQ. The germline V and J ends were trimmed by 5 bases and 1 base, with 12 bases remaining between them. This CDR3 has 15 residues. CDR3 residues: CASSIGGASNQPQHF. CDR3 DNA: TGTGCCAGCAGCATAGGAGGGGCCAGCAATCAGCCCCAGCATTTT.

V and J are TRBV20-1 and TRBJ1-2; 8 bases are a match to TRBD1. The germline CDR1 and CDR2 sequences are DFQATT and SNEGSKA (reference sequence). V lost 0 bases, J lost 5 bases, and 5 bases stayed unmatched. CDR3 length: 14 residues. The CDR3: CSARDPGTGYGYTF. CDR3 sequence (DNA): TGCAGTGCTAGAGATCCCGGGACAGGATATGGCTACACCTTC.

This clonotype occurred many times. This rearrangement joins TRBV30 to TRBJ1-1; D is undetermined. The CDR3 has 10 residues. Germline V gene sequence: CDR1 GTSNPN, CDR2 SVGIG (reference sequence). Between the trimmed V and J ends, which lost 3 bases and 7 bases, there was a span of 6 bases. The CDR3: CAWRGNEAFF. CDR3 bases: TGTGCCTGGAGAGGAAATGAAGCTTTCTTT.

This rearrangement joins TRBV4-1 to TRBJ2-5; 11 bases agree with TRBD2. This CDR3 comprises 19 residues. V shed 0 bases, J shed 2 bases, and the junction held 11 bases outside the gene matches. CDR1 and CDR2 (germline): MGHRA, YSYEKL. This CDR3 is CASSQDRWGLAEDQETQYF. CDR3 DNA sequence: TGCGCCAGCAGCCAAGATAGGTGGGGACTAGCGGAAGATCAAGAGACCCAGTACTTC.

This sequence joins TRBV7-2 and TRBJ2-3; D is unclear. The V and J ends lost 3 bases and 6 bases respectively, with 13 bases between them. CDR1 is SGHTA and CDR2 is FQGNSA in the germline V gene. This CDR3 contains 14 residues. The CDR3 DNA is TGTGCCAGCAGCTTTTCCGCCCAAGGGGATACGCAGTATTTT. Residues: CASSFSAQGDTQYF.

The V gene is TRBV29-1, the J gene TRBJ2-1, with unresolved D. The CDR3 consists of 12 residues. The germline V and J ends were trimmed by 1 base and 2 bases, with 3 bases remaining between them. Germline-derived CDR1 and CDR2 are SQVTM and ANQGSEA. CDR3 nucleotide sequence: TGCAGCGTTGAAGTCCCCTACAATGAGCAGTTCTTC. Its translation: CSVEVPYNEQFF.

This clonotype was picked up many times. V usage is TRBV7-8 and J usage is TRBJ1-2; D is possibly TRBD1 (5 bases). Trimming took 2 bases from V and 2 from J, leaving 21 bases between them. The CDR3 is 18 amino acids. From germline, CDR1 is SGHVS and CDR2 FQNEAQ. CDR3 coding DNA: TGTGCCAGCAGCTTACTAGCAATCTCGATAGGGGAAAACTATGGCTACACCTTC. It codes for CASSLLAISIGENYGYTF.

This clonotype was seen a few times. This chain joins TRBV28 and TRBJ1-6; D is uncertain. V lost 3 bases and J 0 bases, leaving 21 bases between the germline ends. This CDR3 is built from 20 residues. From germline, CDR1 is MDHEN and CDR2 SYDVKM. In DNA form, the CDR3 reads TGTGCCAGCAGTTTCTTTCATCTGGGCGGGCTGAGCTCCTATAATTCACCCCTCCACTTT. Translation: CASSFFHLGGLSSYNSPLHF.

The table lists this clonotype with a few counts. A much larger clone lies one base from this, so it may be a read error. The CDR3 protein is CASSPREGWNEQYF. The CDR3 coding sequence is TGTGCCAGCAGTCCCCGGGAGGGGTGGAATGAGCAGTACTTC. V and J are TRBV12-3 or TRBV12-4 and TRBJ2-5, with 8 bases fitting TRBD2. V lost 5 bases to trimming and J lost 11 bases; unmatched junction nucleotides: 13. CDR3 length: 14 amino acids.